Sequencing of this T cell receptor (beta chain) was carried out in a study of response to subunit inactivated influenza vaccine. This clonotype occurred a few times. Germline V gene lookup returns CDR1 LNHNV and CDR2 YYDKDF (reference sequence). CDR3 size: 14 residues. The J segment lost 8 bases and the V segment lost 5 bases, leaving 6 bases of the junction unmatched. TCRdb fed the RT-PCR reads into MiXCR, producing one record per CDR3 protein. In the table there are just under 550,000 distinct CDR3 sequences, 20% to 25% of which are singletons. This sample was shared with a second study, whose subject was T cells expressing NK-cell markers. From that study: The cDNA for TCR beta came from 5'RACE template switching with UMIs. The study found dominant NKG2C+ clonotypes at about 1.0-7.0% of CD8+ T cells in about six donors.

The receptor comes from a man aged 45-65 years who received an inactivated influenza vaccine. The source material was CD4+ T cells sorted from PBMCs, sampled roughly 12 days after vaccination. The chain is built from TRBV15 and TRBJ2-1, with TRBD2 identical over 10 bases. As DNA, the CDR3 is TGTGCCACCAGCCAAGGGACTAGCGTTCATGAGCAGTTCTTC. Residues: CATSQGTSVHEQFF.